What follows are 2 T cell receptor beta chains derived from one specimen sequenced in a study of vaccination and CD4 T cells after COVID-19. Sequencing of DNA taken from cultured CD4+ T cells relied on the Oncomine TCR Beta short-read assay. A single record per CDR3 protein comes from TCRdb applying MiXCR to the PCR reads. The sample comprises roughly 14,000 distinct CDR3 sequences, under 75% of which are singletons, and 19% rests with the top ten. The treatment was: roughly 10-day PBMC culture with coronavirus spike peptide pools or control peptides (ViraFEST assay). Their cognate antigens are unknown. Sequenced sample: CD4+ T cells from blood, cultured in vitro. Receptor source: a human donor who had recovered from COVID-19.

V and J are TRBV6-1 and TRBJ1-2, with 8 bases aligning to TRBD1. Trimming cost V 1 base and J 8 bases; bases outside gene matches: 6. This CDR3 has 14 amino acids. Germline V gene data show CDR1 as MNHNS and CDR2 as SASEGT. The CDR3 protein is CASSEGHRGGGYTF. The CDR3 region has the DNA TGTGCCAGCAGTGAAGGACACAGGGGGGGCGGCTACACCTTC.

V and J are TRBV19 and TRBJ1-2, with 7 positions matching TRBD1. The CDR3 is 13 amino acids. The V segment lost 3 bases and the J segment 4 bases; nucleotides outside the gene matches: 2. Germline V CDR1 and CDR2: LNHDA, SQIVND (reference sequence). The DNA for the CDR3 is TGTGCCAGTAGTATCAGGGGGGCCTATGGCTACACCTTC. As protein: CASSIRGAYGYTF.